This T cell receptor (beta chain) stems from a study of shared clonotypes between healthy human individuals. Positive CCR7 selection of CD45RO-negative cells yielded the naive CD8 cells, and terminally differentiated effector memory CD45RA+ cells were excluded. Study observations and caveats: Clonotype sharing among donors was expected to depend on sequencing depth.

As to this clone: No antigen is known for it.

Repertoires were generated with immunoSEQ multiplex PCR, while TCRdb's copy carries only in-frame clones and drops some. The sample records about 2.2 million clones, 90% to 95% being singletons. Germline V lookup: CDR1 SGHAT, CDR2 FQNNGV. The V gene lost 6 bases and the J gene lost 0 bases, with 14 bases spanning the gap. CDR3 size: 15 residues. The source of this sequence is a man younger than 30 in good health. Some clones in this sample may be carry-over from other donors' samples. The source material was naive CD8+ T cells from PBMCs. The chain couples TRBV11-2 to TRBJ2-5; D is undetermined. DNA of the CDR3: TGTGCCAGCAGGAACCCTCGCGACAACCAAGAGACCCAGTACTTC. Translated, it gives CASRNPRDNQETQYF.